The next 28 T cell receptor beta chains were all read from a single sample in a study of blood T cell repertoires in COVID-19. Generated by immunoSEQ multiplex PCR, the TCRdb table keeps only in-frame clones and is missing some. The sample includes a few hundred thousand clones, 83% seen only once; the top ten take approximately 1.3%. Sequencing used peripheral blood. The receptors come from a woman between 45 and 60 years old with acute or convalescent COVID-19.

The rearrangement links TRBV2 to TRBJ1-5, with 7 bases aligning to TRBD1. Germline-derived CDR1 and CDR2 are SNHLY and FYNNEI. The CDR3 runs to 14 residues. V was pared by 6 bases and J by 4 bases, with 6 bases of the junction left unmatched. The CDR3 region is CASSPGGPNQPQHF. DNA of the CDR3: TGTGCCAGCAGCCCAGGGGGGCCAAATCAGCCCCAGCATTTT.

The chain carries TRBV4-3 and TRBJ2-7; 13 bases are shared with TRBD2. CDR3 length: 15 residues. J was trimmed by 4 bases and V by 6 bases; bases with no gene match: 6. In germline, CDR1 is LGHNA, CDR2 YSLEER. CDR3: CASSFGLAGEYEQYF. CDR3 DNA: TGCGCCAGCAGTTTCGGACTAGCGGGAGAGTACGAGCAGTACTTC.

This clone was detected only a few times. This chain links TRBV12-3 or TRBV12-4 with TRBJ1-2; D is perhaps TRBD1 (5 bases). The CDR3 spans 11 residues. The V end lost 6 bases, the J end lost 6 bases, and 8 bases lay between the germline ends. CDR3 nucleotides: TGTGCCAGCAGGAGACAGCATGGCTACACCTTC. It specifies CASRRQHGYTF.

This clone appeared a single time. The CDR3 DNA is TGTGCCAGCAGCTTGAATTTCGGTCAAGAGACCCAGTACTTC. Translation gives CASSLNFGQETQYF. This chain connects TRBV7-2 to TRBJ2-5; D unclear. V dropped 3 bases and J dropped 2 bases, with 10 bases sitting between them. CDR3 length: 14 residues. The germline gives CDR1 SGHTA, CDR2 FQGNSA.

The rearrangement links TRBV10-3 to TRBJ2-7; 7 bases align to TRBD2. V gave up 4 bases and J gave up 3 bases; unmatched junction bases: 6. There are 14 residues in the CDR3. Germline lookup yields CDR1 ENHRY and CDR2 SYGVKD. This CDR3 reads CAISGGTTIYEQYV. The DNA for the CDR3 is TGTGCCATCAGTGGGGGGACTACCATCTACGAGCAGTACGTC.

The chain uses TRBV6-5 and TRBJ1-5; 9 bases are a match to TRBD1. The V segment lost 4 bases and the J segment 5 bases; nucleotides outside the gene matches: 6. The CDR3 extends over 15 amino acids. Germline CDR1 and CDR2: MNHEY and SVGAGI. The CDR3 DNA sequence: TGTGCCAGCAGTTCCCTAACAGGGGGCGATCAGCCCCAGCATTTT. Protein sequence: CASSSLTGGDQPQHF.

This clone was recorded once. This rearrangement joins TRBV6-5 to TRBJ1-5, with D possibly TRBD1 on 6 matching bases. CDR1 MNHEY and CDR2 SVGAGI come from the germline V gene. V was cut by 6 bases and J by 9 bases, with 15 bases left in between. The CDR3 has 13 amino acids. DNA of the CDR3: TGTGCCAGCAGGATAGACAGGCTCGGGCCCCAGCATTTT. This gives the protein CASRIDRLGPQHF.

The gene calls are TRBV2 and TRBJ1-6; TRBD1 aligns across 9 bases. V trimming: 5 bases; J trimming: 8 bases; junction bases outside the gene matches: 7. This CDR3 is 15 amino acids long. Germline V gene lookup returns CDR1 SNHLY and CDR2 FYNNEI. This CDR3 reads CASSISGTGYSPLHF. CDR3 bases: TGTGCCAGCAGTATTTCCGGGACAGGGTATTCACCCCTCCACTTT.

The table lists this clone with a few counts. The genes are TRBV5-1 and TRBJ2-2, with 10 positions matching TRBD1. Germline-derived CDR1 and CDR2 are SGHRS and YFSETQ. V shed 2 bases, J shed 0 bases, and the junction held 16 bases outside the gene matches. The CDR3 covers 21 residues. The CDR3 spells CASSLLWRVGTGDPNTGELFF. The CDR3 DNA follows: TGCGCCAGCAGCTTATTGTGGCGTGTCGGGACAGGGGATCCGAACACCGGGGAGCTGTTTTTT.

The rearrangement links TRBV2 to TRBJ1-2, with D maybe TRBD1 (5 bases). The germline V gene encodes CDR1 SNHLY and CDR2 FYNNEI. The CDR3 is 13 amino acids. Trimming took off 7 bases at V and 3 bases at J, with 12 bases between the two ends. CDR3 sequence reads: CASTNLQDYGYTF. CDR3 nucleotides: TGTGCCAGCACAAATCTACAGGACTATGGCTACACCTTC.

This clone was seen more than once but under ten times. This chain connects TRBV7-2 to TRBJ2-2; 10 bases fit TRBD2. V trimming: 5 bases; J trimming: 7 bases; junction bases outside the gene matches: 10. The CDR3 is made up of 16 amino acids. CDR1 and CDR2 (germline): SGHTA, FQGNSA. CDR3 in amino acids: CASSRITSGNGGELFF. The CDR3 DNA is TGTGCCAGCAGCAGGATTACTAGCGGGAATGGCGGGGAGCTGTTTTTT.

Remarks on this clone: This same CDR3 is encoded by further DNA sequences in the sample. The chain is built from TRBV19 and TRBJ1-2; 10 positions match TRBD1. CDR3 length: 13 residues. The germline CDR1 and CDR2 sequences are LNHDA and SQIVND (reference sequence). The V and J ends lost 6 bases and 5 bases, in that order; junction bases with no gene match: 3. CDR3 coding DNA: TGTGCCAGTAGCCCGGGACAGGGGTATGGCTACACCTTC. Protein product: CASSPGQGYGYTF.

The chain carries TRBV11-2 and TRBJ2-7; a possible D gene is TRBD1 (5 bases). Germline CDR1 reads SGHAT; CDR2 reads FQNNGV. V lost 1 base and J lost 7, with 14 bases in between. The CDR3 is 14 residues long. The CDR3 bases are TGTGCCAGCAGCTTAGGGCCAGGGCCACGTGAGCAGTACTTC. Translated: CASSLGPGPREQYF.

This clone showed up just a few times. The J gene is TRBJ2-1, the V gene TRBV5-1, with TRBD2 matching 11 bases. CDR3 length: 13 amino acids. V shed 4 bases, J shed 8 bases, and the junction held 2 bases outside the gene matches. CDR1 SGHRS and CDR2 YFSETQ come from the germline V gene. CDR3 sequence (DNA): TGCGCCAGCAGCACTAGCGGGAGAGATGAGCAGTTCTTC. Translation: CASSTSGRDEQFF.

V and J are TRBV11-2 and TRBJ2-3; TRBD2 matches 15 bases. The CDR3 spans 16 residues. V lost 3 bases and J lost 4; bases outside the gene matches: 2. Germline CDR1 is SGHAT and CDR2 is FQNNGV. CDR3 residues: CASSLWTSGRADTQYF. DNA of the CDR3: TGTGCCAGCAGCTTGTGGACTAGCGGGAGGGCAGATACGCAGTATTTT.

This sequence joins TRBV7-3 and TRBJ2-3; 8 nucleotides match TRBD2. CDR3 length: 16 amino acids. Germline V gene sequence: CDR1 SGHTA, CDR2 FQGTGA. The J segment lost 2 bases and the V segment lost 1 base, leaving 5 bases of the junction unmatched. CDR3 sequence: CASSLRPGLDTDTQYF. Written as DNA, the CDR3 is TGTGCCAGCAGCTTAAGACCGGGACTAGACACAGATACGCAGTATTTT.

The V gene is TRBV7-2, the J gene TRBJ2-7; 8 bases align to TRBD1. This CDR3 region has 14 residues. The ends lost 4 bases at V and 5 bases at J; junction bases unmatched: 7. Germline CDR1 SGHTA, CDR2 FQGNSA. The CDR3 here is CASSSRTGNHEQYF. In nucleotides, the CDR3 is TGTGCCAGCAGCTCCCGGACAGGGAACCACGAGCAGTACTTC.

This clone was seen a single time. J is TRBJ2-3 and V is TRBV19; no clear D gene. V dropped 3 bases and J dropped 0 bases, with 10 bases sitting between them. The CDR3 has 15 amino acids. The V gene's germline CDR1 is LNHDA and CDR2 SQIVND (reference sequence). DNA for the CDR3: TGTGCCAGTAGTATCCCTTTAACTAGCACAGATACGCAGTATTTT. Protein sequence: CASSIPLTSTDTQYF.

The chain uses TRBV2 and TRBJ1-2; 7 bases match TRBD1. J was trimmed by 1 base and V by 1 base; bases with no gene match: 3. CDR1 is SNHLY, CDR2 FYNNEI, per germline. The CDR3 covers 15 residues. Here the CDR3 reads CASSEGQGDNYGYTF. Here the CDR3 DNA reads TGTGCCAGCAGTGAAGGACAGGGTGATAACTATGGCTACACCTTC.

This clone was seen once. The gene calls are TRBV5-1 and TRBJ2-3; 14 nucleotides line up with TRBD2. The germline gives CDR1 SGHRS, CDR2 YFSETQ. After removal of 5 bases from V and 4 bases from J, the junction contained 9 bases not matched to a gene. The CDR3 is made up of 17 amino acids. CDR3 bases: TGCGCCAGCAGGGCCGGGACTAGCGGGAGTTTAGCAGATACGCAGTATTTT. Amino acids: CASRAGTSGSLADTQYF.

The V and J genes are TRBV7-9 and TRBJ2-5; possibly TRBD2 for D (6 bases). CDR1 SEHNR and CDR2 FQNEAQ come from the germline V gene (reference sequence). The CDR3 runs 15 residues. The V end lost 7 bases, the J end lost 4 bases, and 19 bases lay between the germline ends. CDR3 residues: CASTSPTEGGETQYF. The CDR3 nucleotides are TGTGCCAGCACCTCACCGACAGAGGGAGGAGAGACCCAGTACTTC.

The V and J genes are TRBV29-1 and TRBJ2-3, with TRBD2 as a possible D gene (5 bases). Germline CDR1 and CDR2: SQVTM and ANQGSEA. Trimming removed 6 bases at V and 0 bases at J, with 10 bases between. The CDR3 has 13 residues. CDR3 region: CSVRSGSTDTQYF. The CDR3 DNA is TGCAGCGTCCGATCGGGGAGCACAGATACGCAGTATTTT.

V and J are TRBV2 and TRBJ2-5; 11 bases fit TRBD1. V lost 8 bases to trimming and J lost 5 bases; unmatched junction nucleotides: 10. The germline CDR1 and CDR2 sequences are SNHLY and FYNNEI. The CDR3 covers 15 residues. Written as DNA, the CDR3 is TGTGCCAGCCTTCCTGGGACAGGGGGGTACGAGACCCAGTACTTC. Protein sequence: CASLPGTGGYETQYF.

V gene TRBV19 combines with J gene TRBJ1-6; 7 nucleotides align to TRBD1. CDR3 length: 14 amino acids. Germline loops: CDR1 LNHDA, CDR2 SQIVND (reference sequence). V shed 11 bases and J 7 bases; nucleotides not matched to a gene: 11. The CDR3 sequence is CAFFPGQLNSPLHF. DNA of the CDR3: TGTGCCTTCTTTCCGGGACAGCTAAATTCACCCCTCCACTTT.

The chain recombines TRBV3-1 (or the pseudogene TRBV3-2) with TRBJ2-2, with no clear D. The CDR3 has 18 residues. The V end was cut by 5 bases, the J end by 1 base, with 20 bases between. Germline CDR1 and CDR2: LGHDT and YNNKEL (reference sequence). For the CDR3, the DNA is TGTGCCAGCAGCGCAGGTTTTCTCCGTCACGGGAACACCGGGGAGCTGTTTTTT. Protein product: CASSAGFLRHGNTGELFF.

The chain carries TRBV7-3 and TRBJ2-2; tentative D call: TRBD2 (6 bases). Germline CDR1 reads SGHTA; CDR2 reads FQGTGA. The CDR3 contains 18 residues. Deletions cut 1 base from V and 2 bases from J, with 17 bases between. The chain's CDR3 is CASSLRGSRLENTGELFF. CDR3 nucleotides: TGTGCCAGCAGCTTAAGGGGGAGCCGACTAGAAAACACCGGGGAGCTGTTTTTT. Filled out from reference TRBV7-3 and TRBJ2-2, the complete variable domain reads GAGVSQTPSNKVTEKGKYVELRCDPISGHTALYWYRQSLGQGPEFLIYFQGTGAADDSGLPNDRFFAVRPEGSVSTLKIQRTERGDSAVYLCASSLRGSRLENTGELFFGEGSRLTVL.

The chain uses TRBV7-2 and TRBJ2-5; 11 bases are shared with TRBD1. Germline CDR1 and CDR2: SGHTA and FQGNSA. V gave up 6 bases and J gave up 4 bases; unmatched junction bases: 10. The CDR3 spans 16 residues. CDR3 sequence: CASRWTGGDLGETQYF. The DNA for the CDR3 is TGTGCCAGCAGATGGACAGGGGGCGATCTAGGAGAGACCCAGTACTTC. The full variable domain, rest sourced from reference TRBV7-2 and TRBJ2-5, is GAGVSQSPSNKVTEKGKDVELRCDPISGHTALYWYRQSLGQGLEFLIYFQGNSAPDKSGLPSDRFSAERTGGSVSTLTIQRTQQEDSAVYLCASRWTGGDLGETQYFGPGTRLLVL.

The chain recombines TRBV23-1 with TRBJ2-1; 9 bases are a match to TRBD2. TRBV23-1 is an open reading frame, and its role is uncertain. V lost 0 bases to trimming and J lost 8 bases; unmatched junction nucleotides: 14. The CDR3 runs 18 residues. The CDR3 sequence: CASSQSGISGRPGHEQFF. In DNA form, the CDR3 reads TGCGCCAGCAGTCAATCAGGTATTAGCGGGAGACCTGGGCATGAGCAGTTCTTC.